Following are 15 T cell receptor beta chains from one sample sequenced in a study of shared clonotypes between healthy human individuals. The method was immunoSEQ multiplex PCR; TCRdb's version includes in-frame clones alone and lacks a portion of them. The sample lists 2 million to 3 million clones, approximately 94% seen once, with about 0.38% in the top ten. The sequenced material came from naive CD4+ T cells from PBMCs. Stated subset: CD45RA+ positively selected. These TCRs come from a man younger than 35 in good health. Some clones in this sample may be carry-over from other donors' samples.

The J gene is TRBJ2-1, the V gene TRBV27; 11 nucleotides align to TRBD2. In germline, CDR1 is MNHEY, CDR2 SMNVEV (reference sequence). Losses at the gene ends were 2 bases for V and 3 bases for J; bases not matched to a gene: 6. CDR3 length equals 17 residues. CDR3 amino acids: CASSLRASGRNYNEQFF. The CDR3 DNA reads TGTGCCAGCAGTTTACGGGCTAGCGGGAGGAACTACAATGAGCAGTTCTTC.

The chain is built from TRBV7-2 and TRBJ2-7, with D hard to call. The CDR3 length is 15 residues. Germline CDR1 and CDR2: SGHTA and FQGNSA. The V end lost 3 bases, the J end lost 5 bases, and 17 bases lay between the germline ends. This CDR3 reads CASSLSAAAGNEQYF. As DNA, the CDR3 is TGTGCCAGCAGCTTGAGCGCGGCAGCTGGGAACGAGCAGTACTTC.

This chain connects TRBV30 to TRBJ1-4, with unresolved D. The V and J ends lost 1 base and 8 bases respectively, with 11 bases between them. The CDR3 runs to 13 residues. Germline V gene lookup returns CDR1 GTSNPN and CDR2 SVGIG (reference sequence). The CDR3 protein is CAWSGRRVEKLFF. The CDR3 DNA reads as TGTGCCTGGAGTGGGCGGCGTGTGGAAAAACTGTTTTTT.

The V and J genes are TRBV27 and TRBJ1-2; the match to TRBD1 covers 7 bases. Trimming at V came to 5 bases and at J to 4 bases, leaving 10 bases not matched to a gene. CDR1 and CDR2 (germline): MNHEY, SMNVEV (reference sequence). CDR3 length equals 15 residues. The CDR3 sequence is CASSPRGTALYGYTF. The CDR3 nucleotides are TGTGCCAGCAGTCCAAGGGGGACAGCTCTCTATGGCTACACCTTC.

In its sample, this clone was seen once. The chain employs TRBV5-7 and TRBJ1-4, with D hard to call. TRBV5-7 is an ORF, with its function uncertain. Trimming shortened V by 0 bases and J by 10 bases, and 13 bases separated the two germline ends. This CDR3 is 14 amino acids long. This chain's CDR3 is CASSLESPCRKLFF. CDR3 in DNA: TGTGCCAGCAGCTTGGAGAGCCCCTGTCGAAAACTGTTTTTT.

This chain connects TRBV5-4 to TRBJ1-2; TRBD1 aligns across 8 bases. CDR1 is SGHNT and CDR2 is YYREEE in the germline V gene (reference sequence). This CDR3 has 15 residues. V shed 4 bases, J shed 0 bases, and the junction held 5 bases outside the gene matches. CDR3 residues: CASSPQGGTNYGYTF. The CDR3 nucleotides read TGTGCCAGCAGCCCACAGGGGGGAACTAACTATGGCTACACCTTC.

Notes on this clone: Other DNA variants within this sample encode the same CDR3. The chain carries TRBV18 and TRBJ1-1, with D unclear. The germline V and J ends were trimmed by 1 base and 0 bases, with 6 bases remaining between them. CDR1 KGHSH and CDR2 LQKENI come from the germline V gene. This CDR3 spans 14 amino acids. Here the CDR3 reads CASSPRQLNTEAFF. The DNA of the CDR3 is TGTGCCAGCTCACCACGTCAGTTGAACACTGAAGCTTTCTTT.

The chain couples TRBV7-3 to TRBJ2-1, with 7 bases identical to TRBD2. Germline V gives CDR1 SGHTA, CDR2 FQGTGA. The CDR3 runs to 15 residues. The trim removed 2 bases at V and 9 bases at J, leaving 10 bases unmatched. The CDR3 protein is CASSLDSGTKGEQFF. CDR3 bases: TGTGCCAGCAGCTTAGACTCCGGGACTAAGGGTGAGCAGTTCTTC.

The chain couples TRBV4-1 to TRBJ2-1, with D hard to call. The germline V gene encodes CDR1 MGHRA and CDR2 YSYEKL. V gave up 1 base and J gave up 7 bases, with 11 bases separating them. The CDR3 covers 14 residues. CDR3 region: CASSQVPRRNEQFF. DNA for the CDR3: TGCGCCAGCAGCCAAGTCCCCCGGCGGAATGAGCAGTTCTTC.

The chain couples TRBV27 to TRBJ2-4; 9 positions agree with TRBD1. The germline CDR1 and CDR2 sequences are MNHEY and SMNVEV (reference sequence). CDR3 length: 16 amino acids. V lost 4 bases and J lost 2; bases outside the gene matches: 6. CDR3 loop: CASSSRQGVSKNIQYF. The CDR3 bases are TGTGCCAGCAGTTCTCGACAGGGGGTCTCCAAAAACATTCAGTACTTC.

V gene TRBV5-6 combines with J gene TRBJ2-5, with 13 bases matching TRBD2. Germline V lookup: CDR1 SGHDT, CDR2 YYEEEE. V lost 3 bases, J lost 3 bases, and 5 bases stayed unmatched. The CDR3 extends over 16 amino acids. Written as DNA, the CDR3 is TGTGCCAGCAGCTCACCGGGACTAGCGGGAAAAGAGACCCAGTACTTC. This codes for CASSSPGLAGKETQYF.

This clone came up a few times. The DNA of the CDR3 is TGTGCCAGCAGTGAATATGGCAGGTTGAACACTGAAGCTTTCTTT. This sequence encodes CASSEYGRLNTEAFF. V is TRBV25-1 and J is TRBJ1-1; D gene ambiguous. The CDR3 is 15 residues long. The germline V gene has CDR1 MGHDK and CDR2 SYGVNS. V gave up 0 bases and J gave up 0 bases, with 8 bases separating them.

The DNA of the CDR3 is TGTGCCAGCAGTGATAGGCTAGCGGGAGAAGGGGGCGAGCAGTACTTC. Translated: CASSDRLAGEGGEQYF. This chain links TRBV6-1 with TRBJ2-7; TRBD2 matches 10 bases. The junction had 11 bases not matched to a gene; V was cut back by 3 bases and J by 6 bases. The CDR3 consists of 16 residues. Germline CDR1 and CDR2: MNHNS and SASEGT.

The V gene is TRBV11-2, the J gene TRBJ2-7, with 9 bases lining up with TRBD2. This CDR3 has 14 amino acids. V shed 5 bases and J 5 bases; nucleotides not matched to a gene: 7. Germline V gene lookup returns CDR1 SGHAT and CDR2 FQNNGV. CDR3 DNA: TGTGCCAGCAGCGAAGGGACTAGCCTAAACGAGCAGTACTTC. This translates into CASSEGTSLNEQYF.

The chain joins TRBV27 to TRBJ2-7; 8 bases fit TRBD2. The CDR3 totals 14 residues. Germline V gene data show CDR1 as MNHEY and CDR2 as SMNVEV (reference sequence). Trimming took 6 bases from V and 6 from J; bases not matched to a gene: 10. The CDR3 region is CASSKKTSVREQYF. In nucleotides, the CDR3 is TGTGCCAGCAGCAAAAAGACTAGCGTGCGCGAGCAGTACTTC.